The rows below give T cell receptor beta chains drawn from one sample of a study of tumor-infiltrating lymphocytes in localized non-small cell lung cancer. Measured with immunoSEQ multiplex PCR; TCRdb has only the in-frame clones, and not every one. The data contain approximately 13,000 clones, approximately 79% of them singletons. Sequences were obtained from lung tumor tissue. The source is a human donor with non-small cell lung cancer. Each CDR3 is given without its conserved first and last residue.

V | CDR3
TRBV9 | ASSVDPGLAGEQF
TRBV27 | ASSSRTGKGTEAF
TRBV7-2 | ASSLVPASFPGELF
TRBV25-1 | ASTDYNSPLH
TRBV19 | ASKAGGYGELF
TRBV5-6 | ASRTSVLDRLDRENIQY
TRBV10-3 | AISTGEKGYT
TRBV4-3 | ASSLRAGGTYEQY
TRBV5-1 | ASSLGGPTDTQY
TRBV27 | ASSRDRASNQPQH